The clone carrying this T cell receptor beta chain was detected only once. V shed 1 base and J shed 0 bases, with 13 bases lying between them. The CDR3 contains 17 residues. CDR1 is LGHNA and CDR2 is YNFKEQ in the germline V gene. The data stem from a study of glioma-infiltrating T cells after dendritic cell vaccination. Study-level information: At biweekly intervals, patients got three intradermal dendritic cell vaccine injections.

The data were produced by immunoSEQ multiplex PCR, yet TCRdb's version contains in-frame clones alone and is incomplete. Here the sample spans tens of thousands of clones, 70% to 90% being singletons. Sequenced here: blood, sampled before dendritic cell vaccination. The TCR was taken from a human donor with glioblastoma. The J gene is TRBJ2-1, the V gene TRBV4-2, with a weak D call TRBD2 (7 bases). CDR3 coding DNA: TGTGCCAGCAGCCAAGGGGGAGGGGGTGCCTCCTACAATGAGCAGTTCTTC. Protein: CASSQGGGGASYNEQFF.